This entry concerns a single TCR beta chain. The data stem from a study of patients and donors after allogeneic stem cell transplantation. V dropped 1 base and J dropped 8 bases, with 14 bases sitting between them. The CDR3 has 14 residues. Per germline, CDR1 SGHTA and CDR2 FQGNSA. Each CDR3 protein gets one entry after TCRdb re-called the RT-PCR reads with MiXCR. The repertoire holds about 960,000 distinct CDR3 sequences, approximately 19% seen once, with around 6% in the top ten. Sequenced input: blood, either unsorted or a sorted T cell fraction (not recorded which). The sequence came from a human donor who was either an allogeneic HSCT recipient or a stem cell or donor lymphocyte infusion donor (not recorded which). It is not recorded whose cells these are; they may come from a transplant donor. This sequence joins TRBV7-2 and TRBJ1-2, with D unresolved. The CDR3 reads CASSLVTDAGGYTF. CDR3 in DNA: TGTGCCAGCAGCTTAGTAACTGATGCGGGAGGCTACACCTTC.